This T cell receptor (beta chain) was profiled in a study of blood T cell repertoires in COVID-19. Comments on this clone: The sample holds other DNA sequences that translate to the same CDR3.

The table came from immunoSEQ multiplex PCR; TCRdb's copy has only in-frame clones and leaves some out. The sample includes about 320,000 clones, 80% to 90% of them seen just once. CDR1 SGHRS and CDR2 YFSETQ come from the germline V gene. CDR3 size: 15 residues. Trimming stripped 0 bases from V and 1 base from J, with 8 bases between. In Cohort 3, a recovered donor had either two negative PCRs, clearance, or symptom resolution. The chain links TRBV5-1 to TRBJ1-5, with TRBD1 as a possible D gene (5 bases). This receptor was obtained from a young man who had recovered from COVID-19. Sequences were obtained from PBMCs or T cells enriched from blood (not recorded which). In DNA, the CDR3 is TGCGCCAGCAGCTTGGGAGACAGCAGCAATCAGCCCCAGCATTTT. Protein sequence: CASSLGDSSNQPQHF.